This T cell receptor (beta chain) was obtained from a study of monozygotic twins with inflammatory bowel disease. On this clonotype: The antigen is not known.

Researchers ran eight separate cDNA reactions for each sample. The template switching step added UMIs that contained a 6-nucleotide sample barcode. After re-calling the 5' RACE reads, TCRdb lists one entry per CDR3 protein, DNA absent. The sample table sets out some 440,000 distinct CDR3 sequences. Germline assignment: CDR1 SGHTA and CDR2 FQGTGA. The CDR3 is 18 residues long. Study-wide points: A single strong IBD-associated signal or clonotype was not supported by the findings.

The chain combines TRBV7-3 with TRBJ2-2; TCRdb calls TRBD1, which cannot be checked without DNA. This receptor was taken from a human donor with ulcerative colitis or Crohn's disease, or a healthy co-twin of an affected twin (not recorded which). Material for sequencing was blood. This CDR3 is CASSSQVSGQGVSGELFF.